The text below deals with one T cell receptor (beta chain). The target antigen is unknown. CDR3 length: 14 amino acids. Germline V gene sequence: CDR1 MNHEY, CDR2 SVGAGI. V was clipped by 3 bases and J by 3 bases, with 11 bases between them. TCRdb keeps only in-frame clones here, not all; method: immunoSEQ multiplex PCR. The table has 15,000 to 20,000 clones, around 70% seen once. The entry originates in a study of T cells in narcolepsy. Across the study: Donors had narcolepsy type 1 or type 2, or were healthy controls.

Study results and caveats: Same-patient CSF and blood CD4+ T cell clonotypes included HCRT-specific and TRIB2-specific autoreactive ones. Autoreactive clonotypes reportedly recurred in blood of same and different patients, not controls.

The sequence came from a human donor with narcolepsy. The rearrangement uses TRBV6-5 and TRBJ1-1; no reliable D call. Sequencing was carried out using CD45RA- memory CD8+ T cells from PBMCs. Here the CDR3 DNA reads TGTGCCAGCAGTTATAACCACGGCCACACTGAAGCTTTCTTT. Translated: CASSYNHGHTEAFF.